What follows describes a single T cell receptor (beta chain). Its antigen is unidentified. This entry is derived from a study of shared clonotypes between healthy human individuals. Study-wide results and caveats: The study drew on few donors, limiting represented genetic and exposure-history diversity.

Trimming left V 2 bases short and J 1 base short, with 23 bases between. This CDR3 comprises 19 residues. Germline V gives CDR1 SGHTA, CDR2 FQGTGA. The DNA input per sorted-subset replicate PCR was 200 ng, corresponding to some 27,000 T cell genomes. Assay used: immunoSEQ multiplex PCR; TCRdb lists only in-frame clones, some missing. The table shows about 1.4 million clones, with over 95% occurring only once. This TCR was sampled from a young man in good health. Sequencing used naive CD4+ T cells sorted from blood. Subset: CD45RA+ positively selected. The chain recombines TRBV7-3 with TRBJ1-1, with D perhaps matching TRBD1 (6 bases). The CDR3 DNA is TGTGCCAGCAGCTTACGGGCCCCATTCATAGGGGACAAGAACACTGAAGCTTTCTTT. Translated: CASSLRAPFIGDKNTEAFF.